This T cell receptor (beta chain) was captured by sequencing in a study of regulatory T cells in long-lasting Graves disease. iRepertoire HTBI primers and Arm-PCR of CDR3 regions built TCR beta libraries. TCRdb re-analysed the multiplex PCR reads in MiXCR, keeping a single row per CDR3 protein. The sample lists approximately 470,000 distinct CDR3 sequences, around 21% occurring once. This CDR3 has 18 amino acids. Trimming removed 1 base at V and 7 bases at J, with 24 bases between. The germline CDR1 and CDR2 sequences are PRHDT and FYEKMQ (reference sequence). This sample's time point: persistent/refractory GD, antithyroid drugs over 5 years with positive TRAb. After RNA was extracted from PBMCs, the TCR library was made from it. The authors diagnosed Graves' disease using American Thyroid Association guidelines.

This receptor was taken from a female donor with Graves disease. V and J are TRBV13 and TRBJ2-3; possible D gene TRBD1, 6 bases. Material: peripheral blood mononuclear cells (PBMCs), obtained when the disease was refractory, from a patient treated with antithyroid drugs. The CDR3 region has the DNA TGTGCCAGCAGCTTAGTTACTCTCCCCCCCAAACAGGGATATACGCAGTATTTT. Translating gives CASSLVTLPPKQGYTQYF.